This is a list of T cell receptor beta chains from one sample in a study of blood T cell repertoires in COVID-19. Data came from immunoSEQ multiplex PCR; TCRdb stores just in-frame clones and leaves some out. The sample lists approximately 100,000 clones; 89% were seen once. Sequencing was performed on peripheral blood. These receptors all come from an elderly woman in a cohort sampled during active COVID-19. Both conserved end residues are part of each CDR3. A D gene is named only where the DNA matches it firmly. Expanded clones get a size class; other rows say once, few or many, or leave the size out.

v_gene	j_gene	abundance	d_gene	CDR3nt	CDR3aa
TRBV25-1	TRBJ2-2	.	.	TGTGCCAGCAGTGAATCCATCGCGGCTCGGACCGGGGAGCTGTTTTTT	CASSESIAARTGELFF
TRBV15	TRBJ2-3	.	.	TGTGCCACCAGCTGGGACTGGCAAGATACGCAGTATTTT	CATSWDWQDTQYF
TRBV6-1	TRBJ2-3	.	TRBD2	TGTGCCAGCAGTGAACGGCGGGGGGGCCGGGATACGCAGTATTTT	CASSERRGGRDTQYF
TRBV6-6	TRBJ1-1	.	.	TGTGCCAGCAGCGCGGGGGGCCGATCCACTGAAGCTTTCTTT	CASSAGGRSTEAFF
TRBV7-2	TRBJ2-1	.	TRBD2	TGTGCCAGCGGACCTAGCGGTTCCTACAATGAGCAGTTCTTC	CASGPSGSYNEQFF
TRBV19	TRBJ2-7	.	TRBD1	TGTGCCAGTAGTGTGAACCGGGACAGGGGGGAGGAGCAGTACTTC	CASSVNRDRGEEQYF
TRBV12-3/TRBV12-4	TRBJ2-5	.	.	TGTGCCAGCAGTTTACGACAGCAAGAGACCCAGTACTTC	CASSLRQQETQYF
TRBV11-3	TRBJ2-5	.	.	TGTGCCAGCAGCGCACAGGGGGGGCAAGAGACCCAGTACTTC	CASSAQGGQETQYF
TRBV29-1	TRBJ2-1	.	.	TGCAGCGCCTCCCAGGGGTGGGGCAATGAGCAGTTCTTC	CSASQGWGNEQFF
TRBV5-4	TRBJ1-2	few	TRBD1	TGTGCCAGCAGCTCAGGACAGGGATATGGCTACACCTTC	CASSSGQGYGYTF
TRBV18	TRBJ1-5	.	TRBD1	TGTGCCAGCTCAAAGGACAGGGGGAACAATCAGCCCCAGCATTTT	CASSKDRGNNQPQHF
TRBV6-4	TRBJ2-3	once	TRBD1	TGTGCCAGCAGCCGCAACCCAGGGGGTCTCACAGATACGCAGTATTTT	CASSRNPGGLTDTQYF
TRBV5-1	TRBJ2-3	.	TRBD2	TGCGCCAGCAGCTCTGGACTAGCGGGACGATCTAGCACAGATACGCAGTATTTT	CASSSGLAGRSSTDTQYF
TRBV19	TRBJ1-5	few	TRBD1	TGTGCCAGTAGGGAGACAGGGGCGCAGCCCCAGCATTTT	CASRETGAQPQHF
TRBV28	TRBJ2-1	once	.	TGTGCCAGCAGTATCGCCCGGGAGTATGAATTCTTC	CASSIAREYEFF
TRBV5-5	TRBJ2-4	.	.	TGTGCCAGCAGCTTGTTCGGTCAGGGGTTGGACATTCAGTACTTC	CASSLFGQGLDIQYF
TRBV14	TRBJ2-1	.	.	TGTGCCAGCAGCCAAGACAACTACCCCCGTGAGCAGTTCTTC	CASSQDNYPREQFF
TRBV27	TRBJ2-7	.	TRBD2	TGTGCCAGCAGTTTAGTCGGGGGAGGGCCTTCTGGCGAGCAGTACTTC	CASSLVGGGPSGEQYF
TRBV5-1	TRBJ1-2	.	TRBD1	TGCGCCAGCAGTATGGGACAGGGTGGTGGCTACACCTTC	CASSMGQGGGYTF
TRBV27	TRBJ2-2	.	TRBD2	TGTGCCAGCAGTTTAGGGGGGGTTTCGAACACCGGGGAGCTGTTTTTT	CASSLGGVSNTGELFF
TRBV2	TRBJ2-5	.	.	TGTGCCAGCAGACGAGAAGAGACCCAGTACTTC	CASRREETQYF
TRBV10-3	TRBJ1-1	.	TRBD1	TGTGCCATCAGTGGGAGACAGGGGGCGAACACTGAAGCTTTCTTT	CAISGRQGANTEAFF
TRBV10-1	TRBJ1-1	once	.	TGCGCCAGCAGTGAAACCGGACATAGGGGCACTGAAGCTTTCTTT	CASSETGHRGTEAFF
TRBV27	TRBJ2-3	.	TRBD2	TGTGCCAGCAGCCTCCCTCTAGCGGGAGAGACCACAGATACGCAGTATTTT	CASSLPLAGETTDTQYF
TRBV6-2/TRBV6-3	TRBJ2-7	.	.	TGTGCCAGCAGTTACACCTTACTCGGCAGGGCCCGTATCGGGTACGAGCAGTACTTC	CASSYTLLGRARIGYEQYF
TRBV2	TRBJ2-3	once	.	TGTGCCAGCAGGACCCTGCGGGGCGGGATGTCGGAAGATACGCAGTATTTT	CASRTLRGGMSEDTQYF
TRBV3-1/TRBV3-2	TRBJ2-5	.	TRBD2	TGTGCCAGCAGCCAAATGGCGGGGGGACAAGAGACCCAGTACTTC	CASSQMAGGQETQYF
TRBV6-6	TRBJ1-1	.	.	TGTGCCAGCAGTTACTCTCTCAACGGGAACGAAGCTTTCTTT	CASSYSLNGNEAFF
TRBV5-5	TRBJ2-7	once	TRBD1	TGTGCCAGCAGCTTTGGGACAGGGGGTTACTACGAGCAGTACTTC	CASSFGTGGYYEQYF
TRBV28	TRBJ1-3	few	TRBD1	TGTGCCAGCAGCTTTCCTCTTGACAGGGAGCGATCTGGAAACACCATATATTTT	CASSFPLDRERSGNTIYF
TRBV4-1	TRBJ1-2	.	TRBD1	TGCGCCAGCAGCACTCGGGTCCCGGGACAGGGGGGAGGCGGTGGCTACACCTTC	CASSTRVPGQGGGGGYTF
TRBV27	TRBJ2-5	.	.	TGTGCCAGCGCCCTACAGGGTGGGTCGTGGCAAGAGACCCAGTACTTC	CASALQGGSWQETQYF
TRBV20-1	TRBJ1-4	.	.	TGCAGTGCTAGTGCCGGAGGCAGCGTGAATGAAAAACTGTTTTTT	CSASAGGSVNEKLFF
TRBV21-1	TRBJ2-1	.	.	TGTGCCAGCAGCGGGGGACAGGGGCATCCCAATGAGCAGTTCTTC	CASSGGQGHPNEQFF
TRBV27	TRBJ1-4	.	TRBD1	TGTGCCAGCAGCCTTCAGGGGGCGGGATTGGATGAAAAACTGTTTTTT	CASSLQGAGLDEKLFF
TRBV19	TRBJ1-2	.	.	TGTGCCAGTAGTATAGATAGAGCTAACTATGGCTACACCTTC	CASSIDRANYGYTF
TRBV5-1	TRBJ1-2	.	TRBD1	TGCGCCAGCAGCCTGGACAGGGGATCAGATGGCTACACCTTC	CASSLDRGSDGYTF
TRBV6-6	TRBJ2-1	.	TRBD1	TGTGCCAGCAAGCAGGGGGACACCTACAATGAGCAGTTCTTC	CASKQGDTYNEQFF